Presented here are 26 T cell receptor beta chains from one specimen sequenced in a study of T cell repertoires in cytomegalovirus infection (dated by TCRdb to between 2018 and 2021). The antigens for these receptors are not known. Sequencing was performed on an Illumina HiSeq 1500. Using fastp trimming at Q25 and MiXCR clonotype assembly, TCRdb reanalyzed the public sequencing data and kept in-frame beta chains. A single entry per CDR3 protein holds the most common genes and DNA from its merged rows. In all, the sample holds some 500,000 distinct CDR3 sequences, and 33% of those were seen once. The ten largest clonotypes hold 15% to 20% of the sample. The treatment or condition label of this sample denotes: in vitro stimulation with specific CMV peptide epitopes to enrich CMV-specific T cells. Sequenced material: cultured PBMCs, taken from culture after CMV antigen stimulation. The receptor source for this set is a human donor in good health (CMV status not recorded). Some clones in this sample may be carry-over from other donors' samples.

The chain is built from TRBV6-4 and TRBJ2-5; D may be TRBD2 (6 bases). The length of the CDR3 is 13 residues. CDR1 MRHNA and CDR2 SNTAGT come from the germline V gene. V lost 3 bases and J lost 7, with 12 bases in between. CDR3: CASSETSSGTQYF. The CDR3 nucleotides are TGTGCCAGCAGTGAAACTAGCTCTGGGACCCAGTACTTC.

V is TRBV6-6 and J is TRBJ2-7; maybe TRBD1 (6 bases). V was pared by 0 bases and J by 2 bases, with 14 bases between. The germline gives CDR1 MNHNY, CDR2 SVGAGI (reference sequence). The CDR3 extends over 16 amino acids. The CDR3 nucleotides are TGTGCCAGCAGTTACTCGGGGGCTGCTACTCCCTACGAGCAGTACTTC. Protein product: CASSYSGAATPYEQYF.

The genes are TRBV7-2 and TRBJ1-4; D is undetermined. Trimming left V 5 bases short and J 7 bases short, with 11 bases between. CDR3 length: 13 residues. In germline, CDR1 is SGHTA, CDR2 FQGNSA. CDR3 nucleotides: TGTGCCAGCAGCATAAACTTTGGTGAAAAACTGTTTTTT. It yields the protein CASSINFGEKLFF.

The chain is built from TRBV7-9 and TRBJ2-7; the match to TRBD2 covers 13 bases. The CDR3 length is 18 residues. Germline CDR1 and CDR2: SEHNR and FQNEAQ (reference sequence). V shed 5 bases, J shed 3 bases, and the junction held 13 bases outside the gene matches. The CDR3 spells CASSDAGLAGVVGYEQYF. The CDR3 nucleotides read TGTGCCAGCAGCGACGCCGGACTAGCGGGAGTTGTTGGCTACGAGCAGTACTTC.

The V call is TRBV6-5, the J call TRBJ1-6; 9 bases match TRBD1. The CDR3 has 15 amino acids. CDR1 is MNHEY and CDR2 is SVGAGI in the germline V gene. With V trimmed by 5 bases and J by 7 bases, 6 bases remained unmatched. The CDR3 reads CASSNRDRVNSPLHF. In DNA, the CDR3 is TGTGCCAGCAGTAACCGGGACAGGGTAAATTCACCCCTCCACTTT.

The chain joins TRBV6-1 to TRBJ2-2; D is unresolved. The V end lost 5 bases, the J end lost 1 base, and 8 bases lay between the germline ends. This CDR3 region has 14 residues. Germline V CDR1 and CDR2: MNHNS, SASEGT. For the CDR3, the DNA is TGTGCCAGCAGTTATTTCCAGAACACCGGGGAGCTGTTTTTT. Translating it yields CASSYFQNTGELFF.

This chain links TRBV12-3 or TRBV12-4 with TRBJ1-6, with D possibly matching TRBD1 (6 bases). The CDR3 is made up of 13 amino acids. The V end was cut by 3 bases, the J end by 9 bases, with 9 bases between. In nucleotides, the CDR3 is TGTGCCAGCAGTTTTGGGGGCCGTTCACCCCTCCACTTT. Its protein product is CASSFGGRSPLHF.

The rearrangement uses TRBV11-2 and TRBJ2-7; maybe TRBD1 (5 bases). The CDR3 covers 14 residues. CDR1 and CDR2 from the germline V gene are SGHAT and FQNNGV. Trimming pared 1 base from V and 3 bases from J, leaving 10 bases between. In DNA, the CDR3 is TGTGCCAGCAGCTTAGGTGGGGCTAACTACGAGCAGTACGTC. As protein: CASSLGGANYEQYV.

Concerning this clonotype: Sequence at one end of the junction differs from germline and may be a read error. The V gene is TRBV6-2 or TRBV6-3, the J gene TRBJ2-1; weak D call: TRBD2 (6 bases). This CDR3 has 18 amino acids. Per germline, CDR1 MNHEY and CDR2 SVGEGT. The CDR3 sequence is CAGSYTPSQRAYINEQFF. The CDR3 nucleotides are TGTGCCGGCAGTTACACACCCAGTCAGCGGGCTTATATCAATGAGCAGTTCTTC.

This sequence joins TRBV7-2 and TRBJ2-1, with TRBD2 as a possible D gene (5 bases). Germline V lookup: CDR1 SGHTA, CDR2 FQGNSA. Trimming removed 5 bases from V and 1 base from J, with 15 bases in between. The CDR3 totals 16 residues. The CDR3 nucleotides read TGTGCCAGCAGCCTTTACGCTAGCAATTCCTACAATGAGCAGTTCTTC. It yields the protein CASSLYASNSYNEQFF.

The CDR3 loop reads CASSLEVVASGTDTQYF. The CDR3 region has the DNA TGTGCCAGCAGCTTAGAGGTCGTGGCTAGCGGCACAGATACGCAGTATTTT. This chain joins TRBV7-9 and TRBJ2-3; D is possibly TRBD2 (6 bases). Germline V CDR1 and CDR2: SEHNR, FQNEAQ (reference sequence). V shed 1 base and J shed 1 base, with 15 bases lying between them. This CDR3 contains 17 residues.

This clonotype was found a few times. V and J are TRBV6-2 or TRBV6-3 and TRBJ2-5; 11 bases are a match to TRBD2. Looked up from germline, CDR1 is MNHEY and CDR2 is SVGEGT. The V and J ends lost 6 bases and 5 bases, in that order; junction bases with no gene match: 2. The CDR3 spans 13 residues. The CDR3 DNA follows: TGTGCCAGCAGGGGACTAGCGGAGGAGACCCAGTACTTC. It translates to CASRGLAEETQYF.

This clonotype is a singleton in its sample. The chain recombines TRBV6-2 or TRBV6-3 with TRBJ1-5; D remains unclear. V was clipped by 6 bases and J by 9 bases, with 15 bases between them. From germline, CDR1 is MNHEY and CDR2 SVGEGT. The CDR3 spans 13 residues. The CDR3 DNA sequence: TGTGCCAGCAGCCCCGACCCCAAGGGGCCCCAGCATTTT. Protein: CASSPDPKGPQHF.

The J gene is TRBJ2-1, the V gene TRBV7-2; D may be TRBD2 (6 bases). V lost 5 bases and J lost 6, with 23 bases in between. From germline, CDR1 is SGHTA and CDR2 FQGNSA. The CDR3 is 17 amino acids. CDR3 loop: CASSPHVGRRGRNEQFF. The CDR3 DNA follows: TGTGCCAGCAGCCCCCATGTGGGGCGGAGGGGTCGCAATGAGCAGTTCTTC.

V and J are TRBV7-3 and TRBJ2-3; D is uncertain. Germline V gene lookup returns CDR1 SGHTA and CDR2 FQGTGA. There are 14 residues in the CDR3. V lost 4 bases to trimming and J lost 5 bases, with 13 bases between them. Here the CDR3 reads CASSSGPGRDTQYF. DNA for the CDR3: TGTGCCAGCAGCTCTGGCCCCGGGCGAGATACGCAGTATTTT.

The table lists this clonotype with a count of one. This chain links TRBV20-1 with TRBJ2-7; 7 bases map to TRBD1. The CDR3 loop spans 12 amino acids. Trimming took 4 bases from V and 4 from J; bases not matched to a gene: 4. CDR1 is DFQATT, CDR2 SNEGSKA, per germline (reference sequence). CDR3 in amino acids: CSANNRGYEQYF. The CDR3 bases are TGCAGTGCTAACAACAGGGGATACGAGCAGTACTTC.

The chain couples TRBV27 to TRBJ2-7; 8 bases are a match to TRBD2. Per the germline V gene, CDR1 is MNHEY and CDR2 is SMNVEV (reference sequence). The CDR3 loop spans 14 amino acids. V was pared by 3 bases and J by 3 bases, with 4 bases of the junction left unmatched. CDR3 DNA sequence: TGTGCCAGCAGTTTGCTCACTAGCGGCTACGAGCAGTACTTC. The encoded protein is CASSLLTSGYEQYF.

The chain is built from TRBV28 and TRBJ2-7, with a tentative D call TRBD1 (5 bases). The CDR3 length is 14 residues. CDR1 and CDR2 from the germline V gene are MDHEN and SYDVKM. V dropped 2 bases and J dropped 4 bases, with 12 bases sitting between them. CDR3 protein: CASSLATASYEQYF. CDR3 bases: TGTGCCAGCAGTTTAGCGACAGCCAGTTACGAGCAGTACTTC.

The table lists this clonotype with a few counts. This chain's CDR3 is CASKWDIGYEQYF. Here the CDR3 DNA reads TGTGCCAGCAAGTGGGACATAGGCTACGAGCAGTACTTC. The chain joins TRBV12-3 or TRBV12-4 to TRBJ2-7, with a weak D call TRBD1 (6 bases). The CDR3 extends over 13 amino acids. Between the trimmed V and J ends, which lost 7 bases and 3 bases, there was a span of 13 bases.

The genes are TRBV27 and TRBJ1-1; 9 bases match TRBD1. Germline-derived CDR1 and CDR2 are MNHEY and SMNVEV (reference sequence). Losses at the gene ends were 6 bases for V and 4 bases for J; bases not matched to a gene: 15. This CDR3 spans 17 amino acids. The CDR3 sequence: CASREGTGRLWGTEAFF. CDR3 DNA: TGTGCCAGCAGGGAAGGGACAGGGAGGTTATGGGGCACTGAAGCTTTCTTT.

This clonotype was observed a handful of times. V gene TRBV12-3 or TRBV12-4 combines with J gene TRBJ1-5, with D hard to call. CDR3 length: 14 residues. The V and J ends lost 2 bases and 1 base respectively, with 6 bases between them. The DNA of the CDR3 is TGTGCCAGCAGTTTAAGTTCAAGCAATCAGCCCCAGCATTTT. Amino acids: CASSLSSSNQPQHF.

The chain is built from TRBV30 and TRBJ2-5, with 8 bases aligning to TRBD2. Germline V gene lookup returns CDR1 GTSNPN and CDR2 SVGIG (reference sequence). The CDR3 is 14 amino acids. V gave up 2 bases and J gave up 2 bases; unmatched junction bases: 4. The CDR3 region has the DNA TGTGCCTGGAGTAGCGGGAGTGTACAAGAGACCCAGTACTTC. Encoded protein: CAWSSGSVQETQYF.

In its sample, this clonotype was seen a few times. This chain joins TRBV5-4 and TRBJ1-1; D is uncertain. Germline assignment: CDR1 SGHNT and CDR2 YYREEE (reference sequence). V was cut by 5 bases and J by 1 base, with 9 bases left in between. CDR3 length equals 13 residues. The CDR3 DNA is TGTGCCAGCAGACGAAGAGAGAACACTGAAGCTTTCTTT. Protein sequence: CASRRRENTEAFF.

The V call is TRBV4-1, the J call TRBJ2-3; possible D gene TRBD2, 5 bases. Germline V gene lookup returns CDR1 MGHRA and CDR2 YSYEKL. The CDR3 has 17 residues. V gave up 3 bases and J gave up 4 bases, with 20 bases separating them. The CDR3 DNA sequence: TGCGCCAGCAGCCACGTGGACTCCATCTTAAACCCAGATACGCAGTATTTT. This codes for CASSHVDSILNPDTQYF.

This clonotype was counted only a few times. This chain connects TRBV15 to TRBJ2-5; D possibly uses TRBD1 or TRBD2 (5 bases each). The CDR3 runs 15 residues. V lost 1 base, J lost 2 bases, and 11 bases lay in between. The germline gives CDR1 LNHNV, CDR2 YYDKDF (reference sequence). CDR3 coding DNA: TGTGCCACCAGCAGAGCGCGTGGGACGCAAGAGACCCAGTACTTC. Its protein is CATSRARGTQETQYF.

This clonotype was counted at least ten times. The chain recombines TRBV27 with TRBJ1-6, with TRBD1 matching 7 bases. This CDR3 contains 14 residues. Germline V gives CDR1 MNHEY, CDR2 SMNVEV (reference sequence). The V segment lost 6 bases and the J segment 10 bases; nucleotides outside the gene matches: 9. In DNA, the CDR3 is TGTGCCAGCAGGGCCCCTGGGACAGCATCACCCCTCCACTTT. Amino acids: CASRAPGTASPLHF.